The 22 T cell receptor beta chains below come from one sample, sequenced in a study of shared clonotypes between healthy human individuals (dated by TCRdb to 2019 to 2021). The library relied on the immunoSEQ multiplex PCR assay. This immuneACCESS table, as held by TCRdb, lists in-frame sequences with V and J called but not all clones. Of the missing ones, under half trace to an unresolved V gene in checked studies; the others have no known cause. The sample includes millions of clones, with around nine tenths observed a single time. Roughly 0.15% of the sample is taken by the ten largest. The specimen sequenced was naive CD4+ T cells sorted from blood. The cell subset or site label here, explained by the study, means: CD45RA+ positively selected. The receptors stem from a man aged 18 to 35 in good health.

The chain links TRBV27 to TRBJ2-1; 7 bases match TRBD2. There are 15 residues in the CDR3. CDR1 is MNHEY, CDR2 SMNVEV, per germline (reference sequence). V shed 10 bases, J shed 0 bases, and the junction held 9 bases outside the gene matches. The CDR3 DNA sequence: TGTGCCACCCGCAGGGAGGGGCCCTCCTACAATGAGCAGTTCTTC. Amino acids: CATRREGPSYNEQFF.

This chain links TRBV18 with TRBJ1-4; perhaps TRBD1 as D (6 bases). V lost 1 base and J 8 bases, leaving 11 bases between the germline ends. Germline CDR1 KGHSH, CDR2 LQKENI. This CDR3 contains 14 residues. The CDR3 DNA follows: TGTGCCAGCTCACCACGGGGGCAAGGAGAAAAACTGTTTTTT. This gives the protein CASSPRGQGEKLFF.

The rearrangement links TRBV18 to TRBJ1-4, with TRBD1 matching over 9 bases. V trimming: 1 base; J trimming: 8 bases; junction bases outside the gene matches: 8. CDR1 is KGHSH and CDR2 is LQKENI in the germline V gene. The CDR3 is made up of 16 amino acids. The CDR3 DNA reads TGTGCCAGCTCACCACTCTCCGGGACAGGGAGCGAAAAACTGTTTTTT. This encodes CASSPLSGTGSEKLFF.

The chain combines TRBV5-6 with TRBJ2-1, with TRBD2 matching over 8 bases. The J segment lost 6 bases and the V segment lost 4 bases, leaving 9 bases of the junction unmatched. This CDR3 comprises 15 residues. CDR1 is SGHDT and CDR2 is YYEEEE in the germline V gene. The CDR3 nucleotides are TGTGCCAGCAGCCAAAGAGCGGGAGTACCCAATGAGCAGTTCTTC. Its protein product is CASSQRAGVPNEQFF.

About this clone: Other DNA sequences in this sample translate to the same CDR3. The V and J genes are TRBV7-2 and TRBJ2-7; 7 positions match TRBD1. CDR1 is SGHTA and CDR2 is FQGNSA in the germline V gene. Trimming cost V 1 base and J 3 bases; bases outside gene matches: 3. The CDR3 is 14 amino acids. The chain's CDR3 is CASSLDRGSYEQYF. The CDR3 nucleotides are TGTGCCAGCAGCTTAGACAGGGGCAGCTACGAGCAGTACTTC. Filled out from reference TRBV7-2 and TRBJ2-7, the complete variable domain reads GAGVSQSPSNKVTEKGKDVELRCDPISGHTALYWYRQSLGQGLEFLIYFQGNSAPDKSGLPSDRFSAERTGGSVSTLTIQRTQQEDSAVYLCASSLDRGSYEQYFGPGTRLTVT.

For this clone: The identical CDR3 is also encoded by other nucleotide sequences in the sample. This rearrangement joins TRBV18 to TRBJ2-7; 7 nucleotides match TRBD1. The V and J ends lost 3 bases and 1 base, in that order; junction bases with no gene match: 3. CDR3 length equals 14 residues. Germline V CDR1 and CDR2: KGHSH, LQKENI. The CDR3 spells CASSPGRGSYEQYF. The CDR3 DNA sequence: TGTGCCAGCTCACCGGGCAGGGGGTCCTACGAGCAGTACTTC.

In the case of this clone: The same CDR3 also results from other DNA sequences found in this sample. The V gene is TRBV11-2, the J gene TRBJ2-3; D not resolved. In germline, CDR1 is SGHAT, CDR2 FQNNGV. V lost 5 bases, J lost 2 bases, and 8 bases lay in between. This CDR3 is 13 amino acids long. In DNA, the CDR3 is TGTGCCAGCAGCCTGTTGTCCACAGATACGCAGTATTTT. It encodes CASSLLSTDTQYF.

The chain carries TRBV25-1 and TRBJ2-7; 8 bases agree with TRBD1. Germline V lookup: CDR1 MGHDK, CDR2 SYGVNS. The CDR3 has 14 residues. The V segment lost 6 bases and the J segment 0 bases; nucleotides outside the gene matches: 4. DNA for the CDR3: TGTGCCAGCAGCCGACAGGGGTCCTCCTACGAGCAGTACTTC. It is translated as CASSRQGSSYEQYF.

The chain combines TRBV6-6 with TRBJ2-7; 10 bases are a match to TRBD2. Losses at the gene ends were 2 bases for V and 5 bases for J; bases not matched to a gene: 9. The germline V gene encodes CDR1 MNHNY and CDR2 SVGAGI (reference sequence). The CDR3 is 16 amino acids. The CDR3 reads CASSYQLAGPGDEQYF. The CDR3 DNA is TGTGCCAGCAGTTACCAACTAGCGGGACCGGGTGACGAGCAGTACTTC.

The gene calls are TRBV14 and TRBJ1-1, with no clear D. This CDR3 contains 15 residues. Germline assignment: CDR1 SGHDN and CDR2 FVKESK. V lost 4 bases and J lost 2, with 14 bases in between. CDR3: CASSLHSAGNTEAFF. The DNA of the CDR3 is TGTGCCAGCAGCCTTCACAGTGCAGGCAACACTGAAGCTTTCTTT.

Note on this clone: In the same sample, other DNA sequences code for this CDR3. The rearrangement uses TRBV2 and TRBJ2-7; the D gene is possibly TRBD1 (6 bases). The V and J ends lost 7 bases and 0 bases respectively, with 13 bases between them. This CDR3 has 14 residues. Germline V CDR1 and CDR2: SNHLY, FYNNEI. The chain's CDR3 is CASNLQGSSYEQYF. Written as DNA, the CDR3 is TGTGCCAGCAATCTACAGGGATCCTCCTACGAGCAGTACTTC.

The CDR3 region has the DNA TGTGCCAGTAGTTACAGGGGCATGGGCACTGAAGCTTTCTTT. It codes for CASSYRGMGTEAFF. J is TRBJ1-1 and V is TRBV19; TRBD1 agrees at 7 bases. The CDR3 has 14 amino acids. V was clipped by 5 bases and J by 4 bases; unmatched bases: 7. The V gene's germline CDR1 is LNHDA and CDR2 SQIVND (reference sequence).

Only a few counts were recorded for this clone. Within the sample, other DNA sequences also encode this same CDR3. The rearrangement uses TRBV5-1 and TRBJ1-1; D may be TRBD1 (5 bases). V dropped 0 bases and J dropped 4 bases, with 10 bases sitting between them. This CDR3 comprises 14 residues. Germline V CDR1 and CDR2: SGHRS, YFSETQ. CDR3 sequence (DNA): TGCGCCAGCAGCTTGGAGGGCGGGGGCACTGAAGCTTTCTTT. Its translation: CASSLEGGGTEAFF.

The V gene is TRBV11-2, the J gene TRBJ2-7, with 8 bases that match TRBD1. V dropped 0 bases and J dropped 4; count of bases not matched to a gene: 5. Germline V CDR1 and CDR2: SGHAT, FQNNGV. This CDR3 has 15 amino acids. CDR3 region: CASSLDGQGAYEQYF. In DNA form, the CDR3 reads TGTGCCAGCAGCTTAGATGGCCAGGGGGCGTACGAGCAGTACTTC.

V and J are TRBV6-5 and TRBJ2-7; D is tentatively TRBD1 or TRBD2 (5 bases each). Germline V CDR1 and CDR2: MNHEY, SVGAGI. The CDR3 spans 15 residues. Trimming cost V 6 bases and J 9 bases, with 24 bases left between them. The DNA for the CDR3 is TGTGCCAGCAGCAAAACGGGGCTAGCCGGCTTCGTGCAGTACTTC. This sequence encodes CASSKTGLAGFVQYF.

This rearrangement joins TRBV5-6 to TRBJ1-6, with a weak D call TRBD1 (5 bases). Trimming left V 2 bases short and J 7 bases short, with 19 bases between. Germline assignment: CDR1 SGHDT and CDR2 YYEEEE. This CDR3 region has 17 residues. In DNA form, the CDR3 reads TGTGCCAGCAGCTTAGATACGGGTGGGGGGAACAATTCACCCCTCCACTTT. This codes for CASSLDTGGGNNSPLHF.

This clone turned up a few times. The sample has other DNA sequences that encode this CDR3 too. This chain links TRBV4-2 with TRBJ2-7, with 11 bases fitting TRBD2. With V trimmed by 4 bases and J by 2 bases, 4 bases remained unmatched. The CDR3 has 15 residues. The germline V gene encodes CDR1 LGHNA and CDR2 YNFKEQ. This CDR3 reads CASSRGTSGTYEQYF. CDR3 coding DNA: TGTGCCAGCAGCCGCGGGACTAGCGGAACCTACGAGCAGTACTTC.

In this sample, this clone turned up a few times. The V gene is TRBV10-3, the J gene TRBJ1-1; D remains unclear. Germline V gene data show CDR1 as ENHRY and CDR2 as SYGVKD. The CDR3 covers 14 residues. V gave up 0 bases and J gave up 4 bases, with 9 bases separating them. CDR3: CAISESATLTEAFF. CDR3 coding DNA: TGTGCCATCAGTGAGTCTGCGACTCTCACTGAAGCTTTCTTT.

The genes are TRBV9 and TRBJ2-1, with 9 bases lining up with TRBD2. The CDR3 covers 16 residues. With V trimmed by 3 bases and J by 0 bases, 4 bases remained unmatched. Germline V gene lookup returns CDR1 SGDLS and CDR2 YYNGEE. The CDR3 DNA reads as TGTGCCAGCAGCGCTAGCGGGATAACCTCCTACAATGAGCAGTTCTTC. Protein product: CASSASGITSYNEQFF.

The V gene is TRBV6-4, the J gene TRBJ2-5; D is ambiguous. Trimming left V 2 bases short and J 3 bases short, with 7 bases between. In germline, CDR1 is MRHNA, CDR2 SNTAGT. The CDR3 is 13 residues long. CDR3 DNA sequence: TGTGCCAGCAGTGACCTCGGAAAAGAGACCCAGTACTTC. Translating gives CASSDLGKETQYF.

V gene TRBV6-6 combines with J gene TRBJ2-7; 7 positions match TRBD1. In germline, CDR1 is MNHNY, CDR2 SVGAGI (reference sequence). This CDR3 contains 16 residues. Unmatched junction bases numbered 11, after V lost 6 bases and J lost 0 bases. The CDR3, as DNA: TGTGCCAGCAGCCCCAAGGACAGGTTGAGCTCCTACGAGCAGTACTTC. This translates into CASSPKDRLSSYEQYF.

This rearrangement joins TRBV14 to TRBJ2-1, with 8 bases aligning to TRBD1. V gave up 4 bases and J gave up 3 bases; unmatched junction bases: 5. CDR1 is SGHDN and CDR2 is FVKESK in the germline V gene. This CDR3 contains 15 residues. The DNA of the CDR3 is TGTGCCAGCAGCCCTGACAGGGGTTTCTACAATGAGCAGTTCTTC. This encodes CASSPDRGFYNEQFF.